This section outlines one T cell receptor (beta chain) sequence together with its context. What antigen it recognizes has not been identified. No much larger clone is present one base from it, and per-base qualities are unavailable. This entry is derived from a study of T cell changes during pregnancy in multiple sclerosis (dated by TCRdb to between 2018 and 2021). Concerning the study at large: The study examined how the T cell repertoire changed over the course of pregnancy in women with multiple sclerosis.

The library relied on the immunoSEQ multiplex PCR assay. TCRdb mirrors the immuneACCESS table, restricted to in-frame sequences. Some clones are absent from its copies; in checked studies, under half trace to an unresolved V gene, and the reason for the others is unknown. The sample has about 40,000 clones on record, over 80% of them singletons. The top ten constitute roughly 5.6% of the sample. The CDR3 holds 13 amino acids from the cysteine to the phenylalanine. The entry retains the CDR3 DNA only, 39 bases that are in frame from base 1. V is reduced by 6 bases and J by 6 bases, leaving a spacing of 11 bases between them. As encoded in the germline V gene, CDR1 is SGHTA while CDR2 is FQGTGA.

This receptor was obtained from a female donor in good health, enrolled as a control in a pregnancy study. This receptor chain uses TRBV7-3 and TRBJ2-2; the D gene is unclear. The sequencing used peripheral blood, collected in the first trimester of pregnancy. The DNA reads TGTGCCAGCAGTCAACATATTTCCGGGGAGCTGTTTTTT. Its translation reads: CASSQHISGELFF.